Listed here are 3 T cell receptor beta chains from one sample, sequenced in a study of Graves' ophthalmopathy and Graves' hyperthyroidism. Scientists amplified the TCR beta CDR3 regions from RNA transcripts. The library came from an HTBI-primed first-round RT-PCR and a second-round multiplex PCR. TCRdb called the multiplex PCR reads again in MiXCR, with one record for every CDR3 protein. The table records almost 750,000 distinct CDR3 sequences, 40% of them present only once. The sequencing sample was made of peripheral blood. The receptors shown here come from an adult man with Graves' ophthalmopathy.

CDR3 sequence: CASSSYRVWAFF. DNA for the CDR3: TGTGCCAGCAGCTCCTACAGGGTTTGGGCTTTCTTT. The chain couples TRBV7-2 to TRBJ1-1; TRBD1 is a possible D gene (6 bases). This CDR3 region has 12 residues. Germline-derived CDR1 and CDR2 are SGHTA and FQGNSA. The ends were cut back, 4 bases at V and 11 bases at J, with 14 bases in the middle.

This clonotype showed up many times. The V gene is TRBV29-1, the J gene TRBJ2-2, with TRBD1 as a possible D gene (6 bases). The CDR3 is made up of 14 amino acids. The germline CDR1 and CDR2 sequences are SQVTM and ANQGSEA. Trimming stripped 7 bases from V and 6 bases from J, with 18 bases between. CDR3 coding DNA: TGCAGCGGTGGTTTTACAGGGTCCGCCGGGGAGCTGTTTTTT. It translates to CSGGFTGSAGELFF.

The V gene is TRBV9, the J gene TRBJ1-2; a possible D gene is TRBD1 (5 bases). Germline values: CDR1 SGDLS, CDR2 YYNGEE. The CDR3 extends over 13 amino acids. Trimming removed 0 bases from V and 8 bases from J, with 11 bases in between. The CDR3: CASSVEGVVGYTF. The CDR3 bases are TGTGCCAGCAGCGTAGAAGGGGTGGTAGGCTACACCTTC.